This is a list of T cell receptor beta chains from one sample in a study of OX40 agonist ivuxolimab in advanced cancers. Profiled with immunoSEQ multiplex PCR; TCRdb holds only in-frame clones, not every one. The data hold approximately 100,000 clones, with 75% to 95% observed a single time. Source: CD4+ or CD8+ T cells sorted from blood, taken in a trial of the OX40 agonist ivuxolimab. These receptors were collected from an adult with an advanced solid tumor such as melanoma, head and neck, liver or kidney cancer. CDR3s include the opening cysteine and the closing phenylalanine or tryptophan. A D gene is named only where the DNA matches it firmly. A clone size is listed for some rows: how often the clone was seen (once, few, many), or a class if it is expanded.

V gene: TRBV9
J gene: TRBJ2-7
D gene: NA
clone size: once
CDR3 DNA: TGTGCCAGCAGCGTAGAAGGGGGGGCAGGAGGCGAGCAGTACTTC
CDR3 protein: CASSVEGGAGGEQYF

V gene: TRBV5-8
J gene: TRBJ2-5
D gene: NA
clone size: NA
CDR3 DNA: TGTGCCAGCAGCTTGGCGAGGGATGGACAAGAGACCCAGTACTTC
CDR3 protein: CASSLARDGQETQYF

V gene: TRBV2
J gene: TRBJ2-3
D gene: TRBD1
clone size: once
CDR3 DNA: TGTGCCAGCAGTGTAAGGACAGGGGGGCTAGGTACGCAGTATTTT
CDR3 protein: CASSVRTGGLGTQYF

V gene: TRBV9
J gene: TRBJ2-6
D gene: TRBD1
clone size: NA
CDR3 DNA: TGTGCCAGCAGCCCCCTCCCCGGTCCGGACAGGGTTCTCTCTGGGGCCAACGTCCTGACTTTC
CDR3 protein: CASSPLPGPDRVLSGANVLTF

V gene: TRBV28
J gene: TRBJ2-5
D gene: TRBD2
clone size: NA
CDR3 DNA: TGTGCCAGCAGTAAGGCTAGCGGTGGGGAGACCCAGTACTTC
CDR3 protein: CASSKASGGETQYF

V gene: TRBV2
J gene: TRBJ1-5
D gene: NA
clone size: NA
CDR3 DNA: TGTGCCAGCAGTGAAGCGCTTCCCCAGCCCCAGCATTTT
CDR3 protein: CASSEALPQPQHF

V gene: TRBV6-5
J gene: TRBJ2-7
D gene: TRBD1
clone size: NA
CDR3 DNA: TGTGCCAGCACCTTGACCGGGACAGGGACCTACGAGCAGTACTTC
CDR3 protein: CASTLTGTGTYEQYF

V gene: TRBV28
J gene: TRBJ2-1
D gene: TRBD2
clone size: once
CDR3 DNA: TGTGCCAGCAGTTCGTCTAGCGGGTTCTCCTACAATGAGCAGTTCTTC
CDR3 protein: CASSSSSGFSYNEQFF

V gene: TRBV30
J gene: TRBJ1-5
D gene: NA
clone size: NA
CDR3 DNA: TGTGCCTGGAGTATGGTGAGCAATCAGCCCCAGCATTTT
CDR3 protein: CAWSMVSNQPQHF

V gene: TRBV28
J gene: TRBJ1-2
D gene: NA
clone size: NA
CDR3 DNA: TGTGCCAGCAGCGACAGAGATTATGGCTACACCTTC
CDR3 protein: CASSDRDYGYTF

V gene: TRBV7-9
J gene: TRBJ1-3
D gene: NA
clone size: NA
CDR3 DNA: TGTGCCAGCAGCCTATATACGGCCGGCGGAAACACCATATATTTT
CDR3 protein: CASSLYTAGGNTIYF

V gene: TRBV11-3
J gene: TRBJ2-1
D gene: NA
clone size: NA
CDR3 DNA: TGTGCCAGCAGTGCGGGCCATGAGCAGTTCTTC
CDR3 protein: CASSAGHEQFF

V gene: TRBV18
J gene: TRBJ2-7
D gene: TRBD2
clone size: NA
CDR3 DNA: TGTGCCAGCTCACCACCGTTGACTAGCGGGAGGGACTCCTACGAGCAGTACTTC
CDR3 protein: CASSPPLTSGRDSYEQYF

V gene: TRBV7-3
J gene: TRBJ2-2
D gene: TRBD1
clone size: NA
CDR3 DNA: TGTGCCAGCAGCTTAATGAGAGGACAGGGCGGGAACACCGGGGAGCTGTTTTTT
CDR3 protein: CASSLMRGQGGNTGELFF

V gene: TRBV7-2
J gene: TRBJ2-5
D gene: TRBD2
clone size: NA
CDR3 DNA: TGTGCCAGCAGCTCCTCGGGGGGAGAGACCCAGTACTTC
CDR3 protein: CASSSSGGETQYF

V gene: TRBV28
J gene: TRBJ2-1
D gene: TRBD2
clone size: NA
CDR3 DNA: TGTGCCAGCAGTTTAGGACTAGCGGGAGGGCGAAGAGATGAGCAGTTCTTC
CDR3 protein: CASSLGLAGGRRDEQFF

V gene: TRBV7-2
J gene: TRBJ2-2
D gene: NA
clone size: NA
CDR3 DNA: TGTGCCAGCAGCAAAAACACCGGGGAGCTGTTTTTT
CDR3 protein: CASSKNTGELFF

V gene: TRBV6-5
J gene: TRBJ2-2
D gene: TRBD1
clone size: once
CDR3 DNA: TGTGCCAGCAGTTACCTCCAGGGGGCGAACACCGGGGAGCTGTTTTTT
CDR3 protein: CASSYLQGANTGELFF

V gene: TRBV4-1
J gene: TRBJ2-5
D gene: NA
clone size: once
CDR3 DNA: TGCGCCAGCAGCCAAGATACAGGGACGGAGACCCAGTACTTC
CDR3 protein: CASSQDTGTETQYF

V gene: TRBV9
J gene: TRBJ2-3
D gene: NA
clone size: NA
CDR3 DNA: TGTGCCAGCAGCGGAGGGATGGGAGTCACAGATACGCAGTATTTT
CDR3 protein: CASSGGMGVTDTQYF

V gene: TRBV7-9
J gene: TRBJ2-1
D gene: TRBD1
clone size: NA
CDR3 DNA: TGTGCCAGCTCGCGTCAGGGGGCAGTTTACAATGAGCAGTTCTTC
CDR3 protein: CASSRQGAVYNEQFF

V gene: TRBV9
J gene: TRBJ2-7
D gene: TRBD2
clone size: NA
CDR3 DNA: TGTGCCAGCAGCCTCCAAGCGGGAGCGGTCTACGAGCAGTACTTC
CDR3 protein: CASSLQAGAVYEQYF

V gene: TRBV7-2
J gene: TRBJ1-1
D gene: NA
clone size: NA
CDR3 DNA: TGTGCCAGCAGCTTAGGGGGCAGTTTGAACACTGAAGCTTTCTTT
CDR3 protein: CASSLGGSLNTEAFF

V gene: TRBV7-3
J gene: TRBJ2-3
D gene: NA
clone size: NA
CDR3 DNA: TGTGCCAGCAGCTCCCAAGGCGGCCCCACAGATACGCAGTATTTT
CDR3 protein: CASSSQGGPTDTQYF

V gene: TRBV7-2
J gene: TRBJ1-1
D gene: TRBD1
clone size: NA
CDR3 DNA: TGTGCCAGCAGCCGACAGGGGGCGCAGACTGAAGCTTTCTTT
CDR3 protein: CASSRQGAQTEAFF

V gene: TRBV7-9
J gene: TRBJ2-3
D gene: TRBD2
clone size: NA
CDR3 DNA: TGTGCCAGCAGCAGCCCCTGGGCGGGGGGCCCTAGCACAGATACGCAGTATTTT
CDR3 protein: CASSSPWAGGPSTDTQYF

V gene: TRBV7-2
J gene: TRBJ1-1
D gene: NA
clone size: NA
CDR3 DNA: TGTGCCAGCAGCTCAGCGGGAATCGAAGCTTTCTTT
CDR3 protein: CASSSAGIEAFF

V gene: TRBV11-1
J gene: TRBJ2-7
D gene: NA
clone size: NA
CDR3 DNA: TGTGCCAGCAGCTCTCTTACCGGGAGAGGTTACGAGCAGTACTTC
CDR3 protein: CASSSLTGRGYEQYF

V gene: TRBV7-2
J gene: TRBJ2-1
D gene: TRBD2
clone size: NA
CDR3 DNA: TGTGCCAGCAGCCTAAACCCGGGGGGATACAATGAGCAGTTCTTC
CDR3 protein: CASSLNPGGYNEQFF

V gene: TRBV2
J gene: TRBJ1-2
D gene: NA
clone size: NA
CDR3 DNA: TGTGCCAGCAGTGTCTGGGATGGCTACACCTTC
CDR3 protein: CASSVWDGYTF

V gene: TRBV5-4
J gene: TRBJ2-5
D gene: TRBD1
clone size: NA
CDR3 DNA: TGTGCCAGCAGCCTTCAGACAGGGTTAGAGACCCAGTACTTC
CDR3 protein: CASSLQTGLETQYF

V gene: TRBV4-1
J gene: TRBJ2-7
D gene: NA
clone size: NA
CDR3 DNA: TGCGCCAGCAGCCAAGAGGTGGGCGTCAGTTCCTACGAGCAGTACTTC
CDR3 protein: CASSQEVGVSSYEQYF

V gene: TRBV28
J gene: TRBJ2-6
D gene: TRBD2
clone size: NA
CDR3 DNA: TGTGCCAGCAGTTTAAGGGAGGGAGCCCCTGGGGCCAACGTCCTGACTTTC
CDR3 protein: CASSLREGAPGANVLTF